This TCR beta chain was profiled in a study of T cell responses to AZD1222 COVID-19 vaccine. The data were produced by immunoSEQ multiplex PCR, yet TCRdb's version contains in-frame clones alone and is incomplete. This sample has under 200,000 clones, with roughly 90% found just once. The germline V gene encodes CDR1 SGHRS and CDR2 YFSETQ. With V trimmed by 0 bases and J by 0 bases, 6 bases remained unmatched. The CDR3 spans 16 residues. V usage is TRBV5-1 and J usage is TRBJ2-7, with 7 positions matching TRBD2. The source of this sequence is an adult who received the AZD1222 COVID-19 vaccine. The sample was peripheral blood, taken 28 days after the second AZD1222 dose. This CDR3 is CASSLGSGVLSYEQYF. The DNA for the CDR3 is TGCGCCAGCAGCTTGGGAAGCGGGGTTCTCTCCTACGAGCAGTACTTC.